Presented here are 23 T cell receptor beta chains from one specimen sequenced in a study of shared clonotypes between healthy human individuals. Measured with immunoSEQ multiplex PCR; TCRdb has only the in-frame clones, and not every one. The data contain some 2,000,000 clones, about 95% of them singletons. Terminally differentiated effector memory CD45RA+ cells were excluded from the naive CD8 cells, which were CD45RO-negative and positively selected for CCR7. Material for sequencing was naive CD8+ T cells sorted from blood. The receptors shown here come from a man between 18 and 29 years old in good health.

The chain combines TRBV7-9 with TRBJ1-5, with D possibly TRBD1 on 5 matching bases. Trimming took off 5 bases at V and 6 bases at J, with 20 bases between the two ends. Germline V gene data show CDR1 as SEHNR and CDR2 as FQNEAQ (reference sequence). The CDR3 sequence is 16 residues long. CDR3 protein: CASSPGGEEAPQPQHF. In DNA form, the CDR3 reads TGTGCCAGCAGCCCCGGAGGGGAGGAGGCACCTCAGCCCCAGCATTTT.

This chain connects TRBV13 to TRBJ2-7; D gene unclear. Germline V gene sequence: CDR1 PRHDT, CDR2 FYEKMQ (reference sequence). The V end was cut by 0 bases, the J end by 5 bases, with 11 bases between. The CDR3 extends over 14 amino acids. CDR3 loop: CASSLGLEGNEQYF. CDR3 nucleotides: TGTGCCAGCAGCTTAGGGCTAGAAGGTAACGAGCAGTACTTC. Full variable domain (missing parts from reference TRBV13 and TRBJ2-7): AAGVIQSPRHLIKEKRETATLKCYPIPRHDTVYWYQQGPGQDPQFLISFYEKMQSDKGSIPDRFSAQQFSDYHSELNMSSLELGDSALYFCASSLGLEGNEQYFGPGTRLTVT.

For this clone: This CDR3 is also generated by other DNA sequences in the sample. The CDR3 here is CASSLGGSTEAFF. CDR3 bases: TGTGCCAGCAGTTTGGGGGGCTCCACTGAAGCTTTCTTT. The genes are TRBV28 and TRBJ1-1; tentatively, D is TRBD1 (6 bases). The CDR3 contains 13 residues. The V gene's germline CDR1 is MDHEN and CDR2 SYDVKM. Deletions cut 3 bases from V and 4 bases from J, with 9 bases between.

The gene calls are TRBV27 and TRBJ2-7, with D perhaps being TRBD1 or TRBD2 (5 bases each). V was clipped by 3 bases and J by 1 base, with 10 bases between them. The CDR3 consists of 14 residues. Germline V gene sequence: CDR1 MNHEY, CDR2 SMNVEV (reference sequence). In nucleotides, the CDR3 is TGTGCCAGCAGTTTCGGGGACGGTTCCTACGAGCAGTACTTC. Translation: CASSFGDGSYEQYF.

With respect to this clone: Other DNA sequences in the sample encode the same CDR3. The chain combines TRBV5-1 with TRBJ2-1; D possibly corresponds to TRBD1 (5 bases). Trimming removed 2 bases at V and 1 base at J, with 7 bases between. This CDR3 region has 14 residues. The germline V gene has CDR1 SGHRS and CDR2 YFSETQ. The CDR3 spells CASSLSGSYNEQFF. The CDR3 DNA is TGCGCCAGCAGCTTATCAGGGTCCTACAATGAGCAGTTCTTC.

The J gene is TRBJ1-1, the V gene TRBV28; D is possibly TRBD1 (6 bases). The germline CDR1 and CDR2 sequences are MDHEN and SYDVKM. CDR3 length equals 14 residues. V was clipped by 6 bases and J by 1 base, with 12 bases between them. The CDR3 DNA is TGTGCCAGCAGCCCGGGGGCCCCGAACACTGAAGCTTTCTTT. It translates to CASSPGAPNTEAFF. Drawing the rest from reference TRBV28 and TRBJ1-1, the complete variable domain is DVKVTQSSRYLVKRTGEKVFLECVQDMDHENMFWYRQDPGLGLRLIYFSYDVKMKEKGDIPEGYSVSREKKERFSLILESASTNQTSMYLCASSPGAPNTEAFFGQGTRLTVV.

The chain uses TRBV10-2 and TRBJ1-6; D unclear. Between the trimmed V and J ends, which lost 1 base and 3 bases, there was a span of 4 bases. The length of the CDR3 is 14 residues. Germline V gene sequence: CDR1 WSHSY, CDR2 SAAADI. CDR3 loop: CASSELDYNSPLHF. Here the CDR3 DNA reads TGCGCCAGCAGTGAGTTAGACTATAATTCACCCCTCCACTTT.

About this clone: Other DNA sequences in the same sample also yield this CDR3. V is TRBV5-6 and J is TRBJ2-7, with D possibly matching TRBD1 (6 bases). This CDR3 has 14 amino acids. V lost 0 bases, J lost 2 bases, and 9 bases lay in between. Per germline, CDR1 SGHDT and CDR2 YYEEEE. This CDR3 is CASSLGQVTYEQYF. CDR3 nucleotides: TGTGCCAGCAGCTTGGGACAGGTTACCTACGAGCAGTACTTC. Looking up the rest from reference TRBV5-6 and TRBJ2-7 gives the full variable domain: DAGVTQSPTHLIKTRGQQVTLRCSPKSGHDTVSWYQQALGQGPQFIFQYYEEEERQRGNFPDRFSGHQFPNYSSELNVNALLLGDSALYLCASSLGQVTYEQYFGPGTRLTVT.

Concerning this clone: Other DNA sequences in this sample translate to the same CDR3. The rearrangement uses TRBV19 and TRBJ2-7, with a possible D match to TRBD1 (5 bases). V was trimmed by 1 base and J by 3 bases, leaving 10 bases between them. This CDR3 is 14 amino acids long. The germline gives CDR1 LNHDA, CDR2 SQIVND (reference sequence). CDR3 residues: CASSIGTGNYEQYF. The CDR3 region has the DNA TGTGCCAGTAGTATAGGTACAGGTAACTACGAGCAGTACTTC.

This chain joins TRBV10-1 and TRBJ1-1; D is perhaps TRBD1 (5 bases). From germline, CDR1 is WNHNN and CDR2 SYGVQD (reference sequence). V dropped 8 bases and J dropped 6 bases, with 10 bases sitting between them. The CDR3 consists of 11 residues. CDR3 nucleotide sequence: TGCGCCAGCGGGGACGGCTCTGAAGCTTTCTTT. Its translation is CASGDGSEAFF.

V and J are TRBV29-1 and TRBJ2-7; TRBD1 aligns across 7 bases. Looked up from germline, CDR1 is SQVTM and CDR2 is ANQGSEA. The J segment lost 3 bases and the V segment lost 3 bases, leaving 5 bases of the junction unmatched. The CDR3 consists of 13 residues. The CDR3 here is CSVDVQGDYEQYF. In DNA form, the CDR3 reads TGCAGCGTTGACGTCCAGGGGGACTACGAGCAGTACTTC.

The V gene is TRBV27, the J gene TRBJ1-3; D uncertain. Trimming stripped 3 bases from V and 0 bases from J, with 6 bases between. Per germline, CDR1 MNHEY and CDR2 SMNVEV (reference sequence). The CDR3 loop spans 14 amino acids. The CDR3 loop is CASSLSISGNTIYF. The CDR3 region has the DNA TGTGCCAGCAGTTTGAGTATCTCTGGAAACACCATATATTTT.

J is TRBJ1-5 and V is TRBV10-2; D is undetermined. Germline CDR1 and CDR2: WSHSY and SAAADI. CDR3 length: 17 residues. V was trimmed by 0 bases and J by 0 bases, leaving 12 bases between them. The CDR3 region has the DNA TGCGCCAGCAGTGAGTCTCTGATAGAATATAGCAATCAGCCCCAGCATTTT. Translated, it gives CASSESLIEYSNQPQHF.

The rearrangement uses TRBV10-1 and TRBJ2-1; 9 bases fit TRBD1. The germline V gene has CDR1 WNHNN and CDR2 SYGVQD (reference sequence). Trimming removed 0 bases from V and 5 bases from J; junction bases left unmatched: 5. The CDR3 has 16 residues. The CDR3 nucleotides read TGCGCCAGCAGTGAGTCCCGACAGGGGGAGGACAATGAGCAGTTCTTC. Protein product: CASSESRQGEDNEQFF.

The chain carries TRBV25-1 and TRBJ1-2; possible D gene TRBD1, 5 bases. Trimming took 1 base from V and 2 from J, leaving 11 bases between them. Germline V CDR1 and CDR2: MGHDK, SYGVNS. There are 15 residues in the CDR3. CDR3 residues: CASSELAGLNYGYTF. As DNA, the CDR3 is TGTGCCAGCAGTGAATTGGCAGGGCTAAACTATGGCTACACCTTC.

This chain links TRBV7-9 with TRBJ2-1; 7 bases align to TRBD2. This CDR3 has 15 residues. Germline V gene lookup returns CDR1 SEHNR and CDR2 FQNEAQ (reference sequence). Trimming removed 2 bases from V and 4 bases from J; junction bases left unmatched: 5. CDR3 sequence: CASSLRQGLYNEQFF. The CDR3, as DNA: TGTGCCAGCAGCTTAAGGCAGGGACTATACAATGAGCAGTTCTTC.

The chain uses TRBV7-9 and TRBJ2-1; 12 nucleotides line up with TRBD2. The CDR3 runs to 16 residues. The germline CDR1 and CDR2 sequences are SEHNR and FQNEAQ (reference sequence). The ends lost 2 bases at V and 8 bases at J; junction bases unmatched: 7. CDR3 coding DNA: TGTGCCAGCAGCTTAAAGACTAGCGGGAGTGGCGATGAGCAGTTCTTC. It codes for CASSLKTSGSGDEQFF.

Note on this clone: The sample holds other DNA sequences that translate to the same CDR3. V gene TRBV27 combines with J gene TRBJ1-4; no reliable D call. Germline V gene lookup returns CDR1 MNHEY and CDR2 SMNVEV (reference sequence). V was pared by 5 bases and J by 0 bases, with 10 bases between. This CDR3 is 15 amino acids long. The CDR3 nucleotides are TGTGCCAGCAGTGCCTACAGTGCAACTAATGAAAAACTGTTTTTT. Translating it yields CASSAYSATNEKLFF.

The chain combines TRBV6-1 with TRBJ2-3; TRBD2 aligns across 10 bases. This CDR3 has 19 amino acids. Germline CDR1 MNHNS, CDR2 SASEGT. After removal of 0 bases from V and 0 bases from J, the junction contained 9 bases not matched to a gene. CDR3 loop: CASSEARYLAGDSTDTQYF. For the CDR3, the DNA is TGTGCCAGCAGTGAAGCCCGTTACCTAGCGGGGGATAGCACAGATACGCAGTATTTT.

The chain employs TRBV28 and TRBJ2-1; TRBD1 or TRBD2 may be the D gene (5 bases each). Trimming took off 5 bases at V and 6 bases at J, with 11 bases between the two ends. The length of the CDR3 is 13 residues. CDR1 MDHEN and CDR2 SYDVKM come from the germline V gene. CDR3 residues: CASSIQGRNEQFF. In nucleotides, the CDR3 is TGTGCCAGCAGTATTCAGGGACGCAATGAGCAGTTCTTC.

The gene calls are TRBV7-3 and TRBJ2-3, with 8 bases that match TRBD2. CDR1 SGHTA and CDR2 FQGTGA come from the germline V gene. After removal of 1 base from V and 2 bases from J, the junction contained 14 bases not matched to a gene. The CDR3 sequence is 19 residues long. The CDR3 is CASSLIDGGARSPTDTQYF. The DNA of the CDR3 is TGTGCCAGCAGCTTAATAGACGGGGGGGCCAGATCCCCCACAGATACGCAGTATTTT.

This rearrangement joins TRBV28 to TRBJ2-5; D gene ambiguous. The CDR3 sequence is 14 residues long. The germline gives CDR1 MDHEN, CDR2 SYDVKM. Trimming pared 2 bases from V and 0 bases from J, leaving 7 bases between. The CDR3 region has the DNA TGTGCCAGCAGTTTAGACGTGTACCAAGAGACCCAGTACTTC. It encodes CASSLDVYQETQYF. The whole variable domain, filled in from reference TRBV28 and TRBJ2-5, reads DVKVTQSSRYLVKRTGEKVFLECVQDMDHENMFWYRQDPGLGLRLIYFSYDVKMKEKGDIPEGYSVSREKKERFSLILESASTNQTSMYLCASSLDVYQETQYFGPGTRLLVL.

The chain links TRBV6-4 to TRBJ2-3, with no clear D. There are 15 residues in the CDR3. Germline CDR1 MRHNA, CDR2 SNTAGT. V was pared by 3 bases and J by 4 bases, with 14 bases between. The CDR3 region has the DNA TGTGCCAGCAGTGAGACAACCTCCAGCGCAGATACGCAGTATTTT. It specifies CASSETTSSADTQYF.